A selection of T cell receptor beta chains follows, all from one sample in a study of T-cell reconstitution after alpha-beta-depleted transplantation in children. TCRdb reanalysed the PCR reads using MiXCR and keeps one entry per CDR3 protein. The sample lists some 830,000 distinct CDR3 sequences; about 16% were seen once. Material: PBMCs, mostly from graft donor cells, obtained 360 days after TCRalphabeta/CD19-depleted stem cell transplant. These receptors were obtained from a male patient between 5 and 17 years old who had a stem cell transplant for acute lymphoblastic leukemia, so the T cells may come from the graft donor. The CDR3 runs from the conserved cysteine through the conserved F or W. Each record gives: D gene, V gene, J gene, clone size, CDR3 DNA, CDR3 protein. A D gene is named only where the DNA matches it firmly. Clone sizes are given selectively: once, few, many, or a class where the clone is expanded.

D gene: .; V gene: TRBV15; J gene: TRBJ1-2; clone size: .; CDR3 DNA: TGTGCCACCAGCAGAGATCGTGCAATGACAGGTGCAGGACACTATGGCTACACCTTC; CDR3 protein: CATSRDRAMTGAGHYGYTF
D gene: .; V gene: TRBV20-1; J gene: TRBJ1-2; clone size: few; CDR3 DNA: TGCAGTGCTAGGCAGGGGATCTATGGCTACACCTTC; CDR3 protein: CSARQGIYGYTF
D gene: .; V gene: TRBV2; J gene: TRBJ2-1; clone size: few; CDR3 DNA: TGTGCCAGCAGGGTTGGGGCTCAGGAGCAGTTCTTC; CDR3 protein: CASRVGAQEQFF
D gene: .; V gene: TRBV6-1; J gene: TRBJ2-5; clone size: few; CDR3 DNA: TGTGCCAGCAGTGTCCAGGGTCACCAAGAGACCCAGTACTTC; CDR3 protein: CASSVQGHQETQYF
D gene: .; V gene: TRBV5-1; J gene: TRBJ2-7; clone size: many; CDR3 DNA: TGCGCCAGCAGCGATCCCAGGGACACGCCCTACGAGCAGTACTTC; CDR3 protein: CASSDPRDTPYEQYF
D gene: TRBD2; V gene: TRBV20-1; J gene: TRBJ2-3; clone size: .; CDR3 DNA: TGCAGTGCTTGTACCGGGACTAGCGGTGATACGCAGTATTTT; CDR3 protein: CSACTGTSGDTQYF
D gene: .; V gene: TRBV7-2; J gene: TRBJ2-4; clone size: .; CDR3 DNA: TGTGCCAGCAGCCCCTGGGCTGGGCCCAGCCTTAAAAACATTCAGTACTTC; CDR3 protein: CASSPWAGPSLKNIQYF
D gene: .; V gene: TRBV7-9; J gene: TRBJ2-7; clone size: .; CDR3 DNA: TGTGCCAGCAGCTTAGAGAGGGACCTACAGTACTTC; CDR3 protein: CASSLERDLQYF
D gene: .; V gene: TRBV25-1; J gene: TRBJ2-3; clone size: .; CDR3 DNA: TGTGCCAGCAGGAGAAAGGGCGGCAGCACAGATACGCAGTATTTT; CDR3 protein: CASRRKGGSTDTQYF
D gene: TRBD1; V gene: TRBV7-3; J gene: TRBJ1-5; clone size: .; CDR3 DNA: TGTGCCAGCAGCCCGGGACAGGGGGGTTGGAATCAGCCCCAGCATTTT; CDR3 protein: CASSPGQGGWNQPQHF
D gene: .; V gene: TRBV7-9; J gene: TRBJ2-5; clone size: .; CDR3 DNA: TGTGCCAGCGGAGAGACAGGCCAAGAGAGCCAGTACTTC; CDR3 protein: CASGETGQESQYF
D gene: TRBD1; V gene: TRBV11-2; J gene: TRBJ2-7; clone size: .; CDR3 DNA: TGTGCCAGCAGACCCCACAGGGGGCGAAACGAGCAGTACTTC; CDR3 protein: CASRPHRGRNEQYF
D gene: .; V gene: TRBV12-3/TRBV12-4; J gene: TRBJ2-3; clone size: .; CDR3 DNA: TGTGCCAGCAGCCCGGTCCCGATCACAGATACGCAGTATTTT; CDR3 protein: CASSPVPITDTQYF
D gene: TRBD2; V gene: TRBV10-2; J gene: TRBJ2-7; clone size: .; CDR3 DNA: TGCGCCAGCAGTGATCCCGTAGCGGGAGGCAACGAGCAGTACTTC; CDR3 protein: CASSDPVAGGNEQYF
D gene: .; V gene: TRBV7-2; J gene: TRBJ2-7; clone size: few; CDR3 DNA: TGTGCCAGCAGCTTAATGGGTCTAGTCAGCTCCTACGAGCAGTACTTC; CDR3 protein: CASSLMGLVSSYEQYF
D gene: TRBD1; V gene: TRBV12-3/TRBV12-4; J gene: TRBJ2-7; clone size: .; CDR3 DNA: TGTGCCAGCAGATTCTTTAAGGGACAGGGGACGGTTTACGAGCAGTACTTC; CDR3 protein: CASRFFKGQGTVYEQYF
D gene: TRBD1; V gene: TRBV7-8; J gene: TRBJ1-5; clone size: few; CDR3 DNA: TGTGCCAGCAGCTTAGCGCAGGGGGGCAATCAGCCCCAGCATTTT; CDR3 protein: CASSLAQGGNQPQHF
D gene: .; V gene: TRBV15; J gene: TRBJ2-1; clone size: many; CDR3 DNA: TGTGCCACCAGGGGGGCTAGGACTTCATCCCACAATGAGCAGTTCTTC; CDR3 protein: CATRGARTSSHNEQFF
D gene: .; V gene: TRBV6-5; J gene: TRBJ2-7; clone size: .; CDR3 DNA: TGTGCCAGCAGTTACCACAGGGGGCGCGGGGCTAGCGGGGGCTACGAGCAGTACTTC; CDR3 protein: CASSYHRGRGASGGYEQYF
D gene: TRBD2; V gene: TRBV7-9; J gene: TRBJ2-1; clone size: .; CDR3 DNA: TGTGCCAGCAGCTTATCTAGCGGGAGGGCCCCGCGGGTCTTC; CDR3 protein: CASSLSSGRAPRVF
D gene: .; V gene: TRBV10-1; J gene: TRBJ1-1; clone size: few; CDR3 DNA: TGCGCCAGCAGTGAGCGAGACGCGGGGGGGACTGAAGCTTTCTTT; CDR3 protein: CASSERDAGGTEAFF
D gene: .; V gene: TRBV5-1; J gene: TRBJ2-2; clone size: few; CDR3 DNA: TGCGCCAGCAGCTTAGCTCCAAGAGCTGACGGGGAGCTGTTTTTT; CDR3 protein: CASSLAPRADGELFF
D gene: TRBD1; V gene: TRBV20-1; J gene: TRBJ1-5; clone size: .; CDR3 DNA: TGCAGTGCTATGCAGGGGGCGAATAGCAATCAGCCCCAGCATTTT; CDR3 protein: CSAMQGANSNQPQHF
D gene: TRBD2; V gene: TRBV7-6; J gene: TRBJ2-3; clone size: many; CDR3 DNA: TGTGCCAGCAGCTTAGCGCTGCGGGAGGCTAGCACAGATACGCAGTATTTT; CDR3 protein: CASSLALREASTDTQYF
D gene: .; V gene: TRBV2; J gene: TRBJ1-6; clone size: .; CDR3 DNA: TGTGCCAGCAGTGAAGAGGAGGGATCCTATAATTCACCCCTCCACTTT; CDR3 protein: CASSEEEGSYNSPLHF
D gene: .; V gene: TRBV6-5; J gene: TRBJ2-1; clone size: many; CDR3 DNA: TGTGCCAGCAGGCGGGACCACCACAATGAGCAGTTCTTC; CDR3 protein: CASRRDHHNEQFF
D gene: .; V gene: TRBV12-3/TRBV12-4; J gene: TRBJ2-1; clone size: few; CDR3 DNA: TGTGCCAGCAGTTTCGGGGGGCGCTTCGATGAGCAGTTCTTC; CDR3 protein: CASSFGGRFDEQFF
D gene: .; V gene: TRBV5-4; J gene: TRBJ2-6; clone size: .; CDR3 DNA: TGTGCCAGCAGCTTGGGTTTTAGGGGCAGGGGATTCAGCTCTGGGGCCAACGTCCTGACTTTC; CDR3 protein: CASSLGFRGRGFSSGANVLTF
D gene: TRBD2; V gene: TRBV29-1; J gene: TRBJ2-3; clone size: many; CDR3 DNA: TGCAGCGTTGACCCAGGGGGACTAGCAACAGATACGCAGTATTTT; CDR3 protein: CSVDPGGLATDTQYF
D gene: .; V gene: TRBV27; J gene: TRBJ2-7; clone size: many; CDR3 DNA: TGTGCCAGCAGTTTAACAGGGACCTACGAGCAGTACTTC; CDR3 protein: CASSLTGTYEQYF
D gene: .; V gene: TRBV9; J gene: TRBJ2-6; clone size: few; CDR3 DNA: TGTGCCAGCAGCGTAGCCCCCAGAGGTTTTGCAAACTCTGGGGCCAACGTCCTGACTTTC; CDR3 protein: CASSVAPRGFANSGANVLTF
D gene: .; V gene: TRBV29-1; J gene: TRBJ2-1; clone size: .; CDR3 DNA: TGCAGCGTTGAATTGGGCACAAGCTCCTACAATGAGCAGTTCTTC; CDR3 protein: CSVELGTSSYNEQFF
D gene: .; V gene: TRBV28; J gene: TRBJ2-7; clone size: .; CDR3 DNA: TGTGCCAGCAGTTCCCGGACAGAGCGATGGTCCTACGAGCAGTACTTC; CDR3 protein: CASSSRTERWSYEQYF
D gene: TRBD1; V gene: TRBV27; J gene: TRBJ2-1; clone size: many; CDR3 DNA: TGTGCCAGCAGTTCGGACAGGGGGTCTTATGAGCAGTTCTTC; CDR3 protein: CASSSDRGSYEQFF
D gene: .; V gene: TRBV20-1; J gene: TRBJ1-6; clone size: few; CDR3 DNA: TGCAGTGCTCGGACGGTCAGCTCCTATAATTCACCCCTCCACTTT; CDR3 protein: CSARTVSSYNSPLHF
D gene: .; V gene: TRBV10-2; J gene: TRBJ1-1; clone size: few; CDR3 DNA: TGCGCCAGCAGTGTGGGTGCCCCGATGAACACTGAAGCTTTCTTT; CDR3 protein: CASSVGAPMNTEAFF
D gene: TRBD2; V gene: TRBV11-3; J gene: TRBJ2-1; clone size: few; CDR3 DNA: TGTGCCAGCAGCTTATGGAGCGGGGTAGGCAATGAGCAGTTCTTC; CDR3 protein: CASSLWSGVGNEQFF
D gene: TRBD2; V gene: TRBV28; J gene: TRBJ2-5; clone size: .; CDR3 DNA: TGTGCCAGCAGTTTATTTGCGGGAGCGCCCCAAGAGACCCAGTACTTC; CDR3 protein: CASSLFAGAPQETQYF
D gene: TRBD2; V gene: TRBV6-5; J gene: TRBJ2-1; clone size: .; CDR3 DNA: TGTGCCAGCAGTTCTTTGACTAGCGGGAGGTCTGGTGAGCAGTTCTTC; CDR3 protein: CASSSLTSGRSGEQFF
D gene: TRBD1; V gene: TRBV7-9; J gene: TRBJ2-3; clone size: few; CDR3 DNA: TGTGCCAGCCGTACAGGGGGGAACACAGATACGCAGTATTTT; CDR3 protein: CASRTGGNTDTQYF
D gene: TRBD2; V gene: TRBV15; J gene: TRBJ2-3; clone size: .; CDR3 DNA: TGTGCCACCAGCAGAGATCTGGCTAGCGGGGTCACAGATACGCAGTATTTT; CDR3 protein: CATSRDLASGVTDTQYF
D gene: .; V gene: TRBV9; J gene: TRBJ1-3; clone size: many; CDR3 DNA: TGTGCCAGCAGCGTAGTGTCCGGTCCTGGAAACACCATATATTTT; CDR3 protein: CASSVVSGPGNTIYF
D gene: TRBD1; V gene: TRBV12-5; J gene: TRBJ1-5; clone size: .; CDR3 DNA: TGTGCTAGTGGTTTGGTCTTGGACAGGCTGAATCAGCCCCAGCATTTT; CDR3 protein: CASGLVLDRLNQPQHF
D gene: .; V gene: TRBV25-1; J gene: TRBJ1-3; clone size: few; CDR3 DNA: TGTGCCAGCAGTGAATCCTCTGCGTGGTTGCGGGACTCTGGAAACACCATATATTTT; CDR3 protein: CASSESSAWLRDSGNTIYF
D gene: .; V gene: TRBV12-3/TRBV12-4; J gene: TRBJ2-1; clone size: few; CDR3 DNA: TGTGCCAGCAGGAATCGTAGGCAAAGCTCCTACAATGAGCAGTTCTTC; CDR3 protein: CASRNRRQSSYNEQFF
D gene: .; V gene: TRBV5-1; J gene: TRBJ1-6; clone size: .; CDR3 DNA: TGCGCCAGCAGCTTGGCAGGGGTGGATTCACCCCTCCACTTT; CDR3 protein: CASSLAGVDSPLHF
D gene: .; V gene: TRBV29-1; J gene: TRBJ2-7; clone size: many; CDR3 DNA: TGCAGCGTTGAGATGGTTTACGAGCAGTACTTC; CDR3 protein: CSVEMVYEQYF
D gene: .; V gene: TRBV5-6; J gene: TRBJ2-1; clone size: few; CDR3 DNA: TGTGCCAGCAGCTTGGCGAGGGTAGGTGAGCAGTTCTTC; CDR3 protein: CASSLARVGEQFF
D gene: TRBD2; V gene: TRBV6-1; J gene: TRBJ2-2; clone size: .; CDR3 DNA: TGTGCCAGCACCCCGGGACTATTGAACACCGGGGAGCTGTTTTTT; CDR3 protein: CASTPGLLNTGELFF
D gene: TRBD2; V gene: TRBV12-3/TRBV12-4; J gene: TRBJ2-7; clone size: many; CDR3 DNA: TGCGCCAGCAGCTTGTCAGCGGGGTCGTACGAGCAGTACTTC; CDR3 protein: CASSLSAGSYEQYF
D gene: .; V gene: TRBV12-3/TRBV12-4; J gene: TRBJ1-5; clone size: few; CDR3 DNA: TGTGCCAGCAGTTTTTCGGAGAATCAGCCCCAGCATTTT; CDR3 protein: CASSFSENQPQHF
D gene: .; V gene: TRBV5-1; J gene: TRBJ1-2; clone size: .; CDR3 DNA: TGCGCCAGCAGGGAGCTTGAACAGCCCTATGGCTACACCTTC; CDR3 protein: CASRELEQPYGYTF
D gene: .; V gene: TRBV7-2; J gene: TRBJ2-6; clone size: .; CDR3 DNA: TGTGCCAGCCGAGATAACAGGCTGTCTGGGGCCAACGTCCTGACTTTC; CDR3 protein: CASRDNRLSGANVLTF
D gene: .; V gene: TRBV7-9; J gene: TRBJ2-7; clone size: .; CDR3 DNA: TGTGCCAGCAGCTCCCCGGGTCCCTCCTACGAGCAGTACTTC; CDR3 protein: CASSSPGPSYEQYF
D gene: TRBD2; V gene: TRBV5-1; J gene: TRBJ2-7; clone size: many; CDR3 DNA: TGCGCCAGCAGCTTGGTACAGACAGCGGGACTTTCCTACGAGCAGTACTTC; CDR3 protein: CASSLVQTAGLSYEQYF
D gene: .; V gene: TRBV5-1; J gene: TRBJ1-1; clone size: .; CDR3 DNA: TGCGCCAGCAGCCCGCCCGGGACAATGACCGAAGCTTTCTTT; CDR3 protein: CASSPPGTMTEAFF
D gene: .; V gene: TRBV5-1; J gene: TRBJ1-4; clone size: few; CDR3 DNA: TGCGCCAGCAGCCCAGACCTGACTGAGAAACTGTTTTTT; CDR3 protein: CASSPDLTEKLFF
D gene: .; V gene: TRBV5-1; J gene: TRBJ1-3; clone size: .; CDR3 DNA: TGCGCCAGCAGCTTGGGGACAATCAATCCTGGAAACACCATATATTTT; CDR3 protein: CASSLGTINPGNTIYF
D gene: .; V gene: TRBV15; J gene: TRBJ1-1; clone size: many; CDR3 DNA: TGTGCCACCAGCAGAGTTTTCCAGGGCGGTGAAGCTTTCTTT; CDR3 protein: CATSRVFQGGEAFF